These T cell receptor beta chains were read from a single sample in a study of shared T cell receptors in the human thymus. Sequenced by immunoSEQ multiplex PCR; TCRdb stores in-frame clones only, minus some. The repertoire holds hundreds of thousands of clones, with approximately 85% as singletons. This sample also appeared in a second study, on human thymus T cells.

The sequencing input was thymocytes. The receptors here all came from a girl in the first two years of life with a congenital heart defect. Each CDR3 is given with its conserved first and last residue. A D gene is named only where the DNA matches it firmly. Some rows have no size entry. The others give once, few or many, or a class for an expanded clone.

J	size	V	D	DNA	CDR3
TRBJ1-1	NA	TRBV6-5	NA	TGTGCCAGCAGTTACCGGGACACCAATAACTACTTTGAAGCTTTCTTT	CASSYRDTNNYFEAFF
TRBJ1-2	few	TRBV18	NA	TGTGCCAGCTCACCACCGGCGATCGCACAGAATCCCTCTAACTATGGCTACACCTTC	CASSPPAIAQNPSNYGYTF
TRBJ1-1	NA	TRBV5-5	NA	TGTGCCAGCAGCTTCAGCCCCGGTCCAGGGACAAACACTGAAGCTTTCTTT	CASSFSPGPGTNTEAFF
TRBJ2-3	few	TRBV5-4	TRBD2	TGTGCCAGCAGCTCCGGAGCGGGGAGAAACACAGATACGCAGTATTTT	CASSSGAGRNTDTQYF
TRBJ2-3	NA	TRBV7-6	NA	TGTGCCAGCAGCTCTATACAGGGCGACACACCAGATACGCAGTATTTT	CASSSIQGDTPDTQYF
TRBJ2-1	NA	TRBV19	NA	TGTGCCAGTAGTAGCAGGGGTTATGAGCAGTTCTTC	CASSSRGYEQFF
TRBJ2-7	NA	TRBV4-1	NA	TGCGCCAGCAGCCCGTACCTTGACACCAGATCCTACGAGCAGTACTTC	CASSPYLDTRSYEQYF
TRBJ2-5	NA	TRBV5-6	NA	TGTGCCAGCAGCTTCTTAGGGGATCTAACTCAAGAGACCCAGTACTTC	CASSFLGDLTQETQYF
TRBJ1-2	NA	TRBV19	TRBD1	TGTGCCAGTGCTACCCCGGGACAGGCCCACTATGGCTACACCTTC	CASATPGQAHYGYTF
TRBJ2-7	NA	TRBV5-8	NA	TGTGCCAGCAGCCCGGACAGCCTTTCGTACTTC	CASSPDSLSYF
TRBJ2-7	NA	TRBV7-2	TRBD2	TGTGCCAGCTGCCCCTTCCCGGGGGGGAACACCTACGAGCAGTACTTC	CASCPFPGGNTYEQYF
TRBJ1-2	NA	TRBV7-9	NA	TGTGCCAGCAGCCTAAGCGGGGCCTATGGCTACACCTTC	CASSLSGAYGYTF
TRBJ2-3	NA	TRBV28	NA	TGTGCCAGCAGTTTTAGGCAGGGGACCGATACGCAGTATTTT	CASSFRQGTDTQYF
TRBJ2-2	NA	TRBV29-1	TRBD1	TGCAGCGTTACGGGGACAGAGTTAACCGGGGAGCTGTTTTTT	CSVTGTELTGELFF
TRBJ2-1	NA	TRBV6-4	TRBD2	TGTGCCAGCAGTGCCCTAGCGGGGGGCCAAAATGAGCAGTTCTTC	CASSALAGGQNEQFF
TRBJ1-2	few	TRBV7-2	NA	TGTGCCAGCAGGAGTGGGGCAAGGGGGGGCACTAACTATGGCTACACCTTC	CASRSGARGGTNYGYTF
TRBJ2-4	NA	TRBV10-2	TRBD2	TGCGCCAGCAACCCGATAGCGGGGGCCGAGGGTTTGTTGGCCAAAAACATTCAGTACTTC	CASNPIAGAEGLLAKNIQYF
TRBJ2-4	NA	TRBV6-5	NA	TGTGCCAGCAGTTCAACGGGGATAGCCAAAAACATTCAGTACTTC	CASSSTGIAKNIQYF
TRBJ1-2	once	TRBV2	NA	TGTGCCAGCAAACAGGATCTATATGGCTACACCTTC	CASKQDLYGYTF
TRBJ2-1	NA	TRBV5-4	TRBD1	TGTGCCAGCAGCCTTAGGGGGGAAACGCAGGGGGCAAGTTGCAATGAGCAGTTCTTC	CASSLRGETQGASCNEQFF
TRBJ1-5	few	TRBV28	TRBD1	TGTGCCAGCACTGTTGTTGGGGTTATCCGGGACAGGGTAACCACTATCCATCAGCCCCAGCATTTT	CASTVVGVIRDRVTTIHQPQHF
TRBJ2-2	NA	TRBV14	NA	TGTGCCAGCAGCCAAGGAGAGAGGAACACCGGGGAGCTGTTTTTT	CASSQGERNTGELFF
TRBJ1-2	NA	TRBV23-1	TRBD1	TGCGCCAGCAGTCAACAAGGACAGGGGAATGGCTACACCTTC	CASSQQGQGNGYTF
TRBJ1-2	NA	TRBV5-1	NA	TGCGCCAGCAGCTTGGAGGCCCCGGGGAGGGGCGGCTACACCTTC	CASSLEAPGRGGYTF
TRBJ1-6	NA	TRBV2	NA	TGTGCCAGCAGTGATGTGGCTGGCAATTCACCCCTCCACTTT	CASSDVAGNSPLHF
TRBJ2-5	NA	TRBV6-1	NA	TGTGCCAGCAGTGGTGGGGGGAAGGGGACCCAGTACTTC	CASSGGGKGTQYF
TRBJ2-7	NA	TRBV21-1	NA	TGTGCCAGCAGCAAAGAGTTGGGGCAGACTTACGAGCAGTACTTC	CASSKELGQTYEQYF
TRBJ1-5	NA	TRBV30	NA	TGTGCCTGGAGTGTACGGAATAGGCGGAATCAGCCCCAGCATTTT	CAWSVRNRRNQPQHF
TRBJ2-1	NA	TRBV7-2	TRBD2	TGTGCCAGCAGGAAAGCGGGGCCTTACAATGAGCAGTTCTTC	CASRKAGPYNEQFF
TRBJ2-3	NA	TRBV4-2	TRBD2	TGTGCCAGCAGCCAAGGGCTAGCGGGCACAGATACGCAGTATTTT	CASSQGLAGTDTQYF
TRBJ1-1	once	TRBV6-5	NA	TGTGCCAGCAGATCCAGGACAGCGAACACTGAAGCTTTCTTT	CASRSRTANTEAFF
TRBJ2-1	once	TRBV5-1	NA	TGCGCCAGCAGCTTGTTTGGGGAAACAGGTGTGAATGAGCAGTTCTTC	CASSLFGETGVNEQFF
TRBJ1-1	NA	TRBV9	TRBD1	TGTGCCAGCAGCGGATCCCCCGGACAGGACGCTGAAGCTTTCTTT	CASSGSPGQDAEAFF
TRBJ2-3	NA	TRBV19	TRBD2	TGTGCCAGTAGTAAAATAGCGGGGGGCCCGAAATTCACAGATACGCAGTATTTT	CASSKIAGGPKFTDTQYF
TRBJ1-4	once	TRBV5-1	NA	TGCGCCAGCAGCGACGACCGGGGGAGAGAAAAACTGTTTTTT	CASSDDRGREKLFF
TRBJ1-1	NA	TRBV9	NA	TGTGCCAGCAGCGTAGATCCGGGAACTGAAGCTTTCTTT	CASSVDPGTEAFF
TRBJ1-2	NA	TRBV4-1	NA	TGCGCCAGCAGCCAAGATACAGGGTTCCTGGGCTATGGCTACACCTTC	CASSQDTGFLGYGYTF
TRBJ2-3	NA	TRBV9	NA	TGTGCCAGCAGCACTAGAAACGGGGGACCAGATACGCAGTATTTT	CASSTRNGGPDTQYF
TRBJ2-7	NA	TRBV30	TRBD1	TGTGCCTGGACCCACTCAACCCCAGGGACAGCACCCTACGAGCAGTACTTC	CAWTHSTPGTAPYEQYF
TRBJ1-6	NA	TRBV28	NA	TGTGCCAGCAGTTTAAGGGACTATGGGTCACCCCTCCACTTT	CASSLRDYGSPLHF
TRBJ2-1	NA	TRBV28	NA	TGTGCCAGCAATCCCGGGGGTCGTCCCTACAATGAGCAGTTCTTC	CASNPGGRPYNEQFF
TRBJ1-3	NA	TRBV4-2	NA	TGTGCCAGCAGCCAAGTCCCCCTTTGGAGTAGCTCTGGAAACACCATATATTTT	CASSQVPLWSSSGNTIYF
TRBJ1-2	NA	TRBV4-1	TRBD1	TGCGCCAGCAGCCAAGATTCTAGTAGGGGGCGCGGGGGCTACACCTTC	CASSQDSSRGRGGYTF
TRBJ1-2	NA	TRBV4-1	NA	TGCGCCAGCAGCCCTTTTACCGGGACTATCGCTGGCTACACCTTC	CASSPFTGTIAGYTF
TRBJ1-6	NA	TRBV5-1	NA	TGCGCCAGCAGCGCCTATAAATTTTCACCCCTCCACTTT	CASSAYKFSPLHF
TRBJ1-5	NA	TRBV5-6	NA	TGTGCCAGCAGTTTCAGGGAGGGCGGCAATCAGCCCCAGCATTTT	CASSFREGGNQPQHF
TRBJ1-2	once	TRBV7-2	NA	TGTGCCAGCAGCTTAACGGACATCTGGGGGGAATATGGCTACACCTTC	CASSLTDIWGEYGYTF
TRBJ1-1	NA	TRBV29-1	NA	TGCAGCTCGTTAAGGGGAGGCGAAGCTTTCTTT	CSSLRGGEAFF
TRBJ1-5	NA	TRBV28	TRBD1	TGTGCCAGCAGTTCCCCGGCCTCGACAGGGATCGTCTGTCAGCCCCAGCATTTT	CASSSPASTGIVCQPQHF
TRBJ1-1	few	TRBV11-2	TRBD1	TGTGCCAGCAGCTTTCTTGCAGGGGGGTTGAACACTGAAGCTTTCTTT	CASSFLAGGLNTEAFF
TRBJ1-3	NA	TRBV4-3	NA	TGCGCCAGCAGCCAAGAAGTGGCAGGGCCTAAAGATTCTGGAAACACCATATATTTT	CASSQEVAGPKDSGNTIYF
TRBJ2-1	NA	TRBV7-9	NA	TGTGCCAGGGGGTCTGCGGGGCCCTACAATGAGCAGTTCTTC	CARGSAGPYNEQFF
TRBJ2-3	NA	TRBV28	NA	TGTGCCAGCAGTTCCTCCCTATCGAGAACGCAGTATTTT	CASSSSLSRTQYF
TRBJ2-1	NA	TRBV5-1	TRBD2	TGCGCCAGCAGCTCCCATATGAGCGGGGGGCCCCCCAATGAGCAGTTCTTC	CASSSHMSGGPPNEQFF